Listed below are T cell receptor beta chains from one sample, sequenced in a study of breast tumors, draining lymph nodes, adjacent tissues. TCRdb processed the multiplex PCR reads anew with MiXCR; each CDR3 protein has one entry. The sample lists about 130,000 distinct CDR3 sequences; about 22% were seen once. The sequenced sample consisted of axillary lymph node tissue. Every receptor here comes from a female donor with breast cancer. Some clones in this sample may be carry-over from other donors' samples. CDR3s include the opening cysteine and the closing phenylalanine or tryptophan. The order of the fields is V gene, clone size, J gene, D gene, CDR3 DNA, CDR3 protein. The D gene is left open where the match is weak. Where a row states a size, it is once, few, many or the class of an expanded clone; other rows omit it.

v_call: TRBV12-3/TRBV12-4
clone_size: many
j_call: TRBJ2-7
d_call: .
cdr3_nt: TGTGCCAGCAGTTTAGCGTCGGGGCAATACGAGCAGTACTTC
cdr3_aa: CASSLASGQYEQYF

v_call: TRBV6-6
clone_size: many
j_call: TRBJ2-1
d_call: .
cdr3_nt: TGTGCCAGCAGTTACGGCAATGAGCAGTTCTTC
cdr3_aa: CASSYGNEQFF

v_call: TRBV4-1
clone_size: many
j_call: TRBJ1-3
d_call: TRBD1
cdr3_nt: TGCGCCAGCAGCCAGGGGACAGGGACAACTGGAAACACCATATATTTT
cdr3_aa: CASSQGTGTTGNTIYF

v_call: TRBV15
clone_size: many
j_call: TRBJ2-2
d_call: TRBD1
cdr3_nt: TGTGCCACCAGCAGAGATCTCTGGACAGGGGCTAACACCGGGGAGCTGTTTTTT
cdr3_aa: CATSRDLWTGANTGELFF

v_call: TRBV7-2
clone_size: many
j_call: TRBJ2-5
d_call: .
cdr3_nt: TGTGCCAGCAGCTTTGGGATTGGCAGGGGAGGGGAGACCCAGTACTTC
cdr3_aa: CASSFGIGRGGETQYF

v_call: TRBV7-9
clone_size: many
j_call: TRBJ2-5
d_call: .
cdr3_nt: TGTGCCAGCACCCCGGGGATGGAGACCCAGTACTTC
cdr3_aa: CASTPGMETQYF

v_call: TRBV5-4
clone_size: few
j_call: TRBJ2-1
d_call: .
cdr3_nt: TGTGCCAGCAGCTCCGGGACTTCCTTAGAATCCTACAATGAGCAGTTCTTC
cdr3_aa: CASSSGTSLESYNEQFF

v_call: TRBV5-1
clone_size: many
j_call: TRBJ2-7
d_call: .
cdr3_nt: TGCGCCAGCAGCTTGGCCAGGACGGGCAGCTCCTACGAGCAGTACTTC
cdr3_aa: CASSLARTGSSYEQYF

v_call: TRBV6-1
clone_size: many
j_call: TRBJ2-7
d_call: .
cdr3_nt: TGTGCCAGCCAGGCAGAATACTCCTACGAGCAGTACTTC
cdr3_aa: CASQAEYSYEQYF

v_call: TRBV30
clone_size: many
j_call: TRBJ2-3
d_call: .
cdr3_nt: TGTGCCTGGAGTGTTGAGACACGCCACACAGATACGCAGTATTTT
cdr3_aa: CAWSVETRHTDTQYF

v_call: TRBV12-3/TRBV12-4
clone_size: many
j_call: TRBJ2-5
d_call: TRBD2
cdr3_nt: TGTGCCAGCAGTCCCGGGACTAGCGGGAGTCCGACTCAAGAGACCCAGTACTTC
cdr3_aa: CASSPGTSGSPTQETQYF

v_call: TRBV3-1
clone_size: many
j_call: TRBJ1-5
d_call: .
cdr3_nt: TGTGCCAGCAGCCAAGGGACAGCGAATCAGCCCCAGCATTTT
cdr3_aa: CASSQGTANQPQHF

v_call: TRBV15
clone_size: many
j_call: TRBJ1-4
d_call: .
cdr3_nt: TGTGCCACCAGCAGAGTCGGAAATGAAAAACTGTTTTTT
cdr3_aa: CATSRVGNEKLFF

v_call: TRBV2
clone_size: many
j_call: TRBJ1-5
d_call: .
cdr3_nt: TGTGCCAGCAGTGACGAACCCTATAGCAATCAGCCCCAGCATTTT
cdr3_aa: CASSDEPYSNQPQHF

v_call: TRBV2
clone_size: few
j_call: TRBJ1-6
d_call: .
cdr3_nt: TGTGCCAGCAGTGAATGGAGGAATAATTCACCCCTCCACTTT
cdr3_aa: CASSEWRNNSPLHF

v_call: TRBV6-2/TRBV6-3
clone_size: once
j_call: TRBJ2-1
d_call: .
cdr3_nt: TGTGCCAGCAGGGATAGCGGCACCCTCAGTGAGCAGTTCTTC
cdr3_aa: CASRDSGTLSEQFF

v_call: TRBV6-1
clone_size: many
j_call: TRBJ1-5
d_call: TRBD1
cdr3_nt: TGTGCCAGCAGTGTCCAGGGGGATCAGCCCCAGCATTTT
cdr3_aa: CASSVQGDQPQHF

v_call: TRBV19
clone_size: many
j_call: TRBJ2-2
d_call: .
cdr3_nt: TGTGCCAGTAGTATCGGACACCTCACCGGGGAGCTGTTTTTT
cdr3_aa: CASSIGHLTGELFF

v_call: TRBV6-1
clone_size: many
j_call: TRBJ2-7
d_call: TRBD1
cdr3_nt: TGTGCCAGCAGAGGGGACAGACTTTACGAGCAGTACTTC
cdr3_aa: CASRGDRLYEQYF

v_call: TRBV7-3
clone_size: many
j_call: TRBJ2-6
d_call: .
cdr3_nt: TGTGCCAGCAGCTGGGGACCCGTCGGAATTTCTGGGGCCAACGTCCTGACTTTC
cdr3_aa: CASSWGPVGISGANVLTF

v_call: TRBV3-1
clone_size: few
j_call: TRBJ2-3
d_call: TRBD1
cdr3_nt: TGTGCCAGCAGCCAAAGAGGGGGACAGGGGGCGAATACGCAGTATTTT
cdr3_aa: CASSQRGGQGANTQYF

v_call: TRBV12-5
clone_size: many
j_call: TRBJ2-5
d_call: .
cdr3_nt: TGTGCTAGTGGTCCCAATGAGCAAGAGACCCAGTACTTC
cdr3_aa: CASGPNEQETQYF

v_call: TRBV6-1
clone_size: many
j_call: TRBJ1-4
d_call: .
cdr3_nt: TGTGCCAGCAGGCCCACACAGGCTTACGAAAAACTGTTTTTT
cdr3_aa: CASRPTQAYEKLFF

v_call: TRBV28
clone_size: .
j_call: TRBJ2-2
d_call: .
cdr3_nt: TGTGCCAGCAGTTTTCGTCCAGGGAGGAACACCGGGGAGCTGTTTTTT
cdr3_aa: CASSFRPGRNTGELFF

v_call: TRBV6-2/TRBV6-3
clone_size: many
j_call: TRBJ2-7
d_call: .
cdr3_nt: TGTGCCAGCACCTGGGACCCTTACTCCTACGAGCAGTACTTC
cdr3_aa: CASTWDPYSYEQYF

v_call: TRBV24-1
clone_size: many
j_call: TRBJ2-7
d_call: .
cdr3_nt: TGTGCCACCAGTCCGGACGGTTCCTACGAGCAGTACTTC
cdr3_aa: CATSPDGSYEQYF

v_call: TRBV18
clone_size: many
j_call: TRBJ2-7
d_call: TRBD1
cdr3_nt: TGTGCCAGCTCACCAAGTTTGGACAGGGCCTACGAGCAGTACTTC
cdr3_aa: CASSPSLDRAYEQYF

v_call: TRBV20-1
clone_size: many
j_call: TRBJ2-7
d_call: TRBD1
cdr3_nt: TGCAGTGCTAACCCCGGGACAGGTGCTTCCTACGAGCAGTACTTC
cdr3_aa: CSANPGTGASYEQYF

v_call: TRBV9
clone_size: .
j_call: TRBJ2-3
d_call: .
cdr3_nt: TGTGCCAGCAGCGTAGGGTGGGGAGATACGCAGTATTTT
cdr3_aa: CASSVGWGDTQYF

v_call: TRBV9
clone_size: many
j_call: TRBJ2-3
d_call: TRBD1
cdr3_nt: TGTGCCAGCAGCGTAGTGGGCCAGGGGGTAGATACGCAGTATTTT
cdr3_aa: CASSVVGQGVDTQYF

v_call: TRBV28
clone_size: few
j_call: TRBJ2-7
d_call: .
cdr3_nt: TGTGCCAGCGCACCAACTAACCCTTACGAGCAGTACTTC
cdr3_aa: CASAPTNPYEQYF

v_call: TRBV4-1
clone_size: many
j_call: TRBJ2-1
d_call: TRBD2
cdr3_nt: TGCGCCAGCAGCCAACGGCCCTTGCGGGAGAACTCCTACAATGAGCAGTTCTTC
cdr3_aa: CASSQRPLRENSYNEQFF

v_call: TRBV19
clone_size: .
j_call: TRBJ2-5
d_call: TRBD2
cdr3_nt: TGTGCCATTCCCGCCCTAGCGGGAGTAGAGACCCAGTACTTC
cdr3_aa: CAIPALAGVETQYF

v_call: TRBV5-1
clone_size: many
j_call: TRBJ2-7
d_call: .
cdr3_nt: TGCGCCAGCAGCTTAGTAGGAGGGGGTCCTGAGCAGTACTTC
cdr3_aa: CASSLVGGGPEQYF

v_call: TRBV28
clone_size: .
j_call: TRBJ1-2
d_call: TRBD1
cdr3_nt: TGTGCCGGATGGGGCAGGGGGGTAGGCTACACCTTC
cdr3_aa: CAGWGRGVGYTF

v_call: TRBV7-3
clone_size: many
j_call: TRBJ2-1
d_call: TRBD2
cdr3_nt: TGTGCCAGCAGCTTAAAAGCGGGAGGGCGAAATGAGCAGTTCTTC
cdr3_aa: CASSLKAGGRNEQFF

v_call: TRBV5-5
clone_size: many
j_call: TRBJ1-3
d_call: TRBD1
cdr3_nt: TGTGCCAGCAGCTTGACAACAGGGGGCTCGGGAAACACCATATATTTT
cdr3_aa: CASSLTTGGSGNTIYF

v_call: TRBV7-6
clone_size: many
j_call: TRBJ2-2
d_call: TRBD1
cdr3_nt: TGTGCCAGCAGCGAGATGTTGCCGGGACAGGGGAACACCGGGGAGCTGTTTTTT
cdr3_aa: CASSEMLPGQGNTGELFF

v_call: TRBV7-9
clone_size: many
j_call: TRBJ1-6
d_call: TRBD1
cdr3_nt: TGTGCCAGCAGGGACACCACCTCGTTTGAGTCCGGACAGGGGCGATCACCCCTCCACTTT
cdr3_aa: CASRDTTSFESGQGRSPLHF

v_call: TRBV24-1
clone_size: many
j_call: TRBJ2-1
d_call: .
cdr3_nt: TGTGCCACCAGTGATGCCGGGCCCCAGGAGCATGAGCAGTTCTTC
cdr3_aa: CATSDAGPQEHEQFF

v_call: TRBV7-9
clone_size: many
j_call: TRBJ2-3
d_call: TRBD2
cdr3_nt: TGTGCCAGCAGCATAAGACTAGCGGGAGAGGGGACAGATACGCAGTATTTT
cdr3_aa: CASSIRLAGEGTDTQYF

v_call: TRBV10-3
clone_size: many
j_call: TRBJ2-7
d_call: .
cdr3_nt: TGTGCCATCAGCCGGGACTCTTCCTACGAGCAGTACTTC
cdr3_aa: CAISRDSSYEQYF

v_call: TRBV7-8
clone_size: many
j_call: TRBJ2-3
d_call: TRBD2
cdr3_nt: TGTGCCAGCAGCCTGGGACTAGCGATCACAGATACGCAGTATTTT
cdr3_aa: CASSLGLAITDTQYF

v_call: TRBV12-3/TRBV12-4
clone_size: many
j_call: TRBJ2-5
d_call: .
cdr3_nt: TGTGCCAGCAGTCGAGCCGGGCTCCAAGAGACCCAGTACTTC
cdr3_aa: CASSRAGLQETQYF

v_call: TRBV4-1
clone_size: few
j_call: TRBJ2-3
d_call: .
cdr3_nt: TGCGCCAGCAGCCAAGATCCGGGCGCTGGGACGCAGTATTTT
cdr3_aa: CASSQDPGAGTQYF

v_call: TRBV12-3/TRBV12-4
clone_size: many
j_call: TRBJ2-5
d_call: TRBD2
cdr3_nt: TGTGCCAGCAGCCGTACAGTGGGACTAGCGGGAACGTACCAAGAGACCCAGTACTTC
cdr3_aa: CASSRTVGLAGTYQETQYF

v_call: TRBV5-1
clone_size: many
j_call: TRBJ2-7
d_call: .
cdr3_nt: TGCGCCAGCAGCTTGGACCAAACGGCGGGCGAGCAGTACTTC
cdr3_aa: CASSLDQTAGEQYF

v_call: TRBV19
clone_size: many
j_call: TRBJ1-2
d_call: TRBD1
cdr3_nt: TGTGCCAGTAGTAGCGGACAGGGTTCCTATGGCTACACCTTC
cdr3_aa: CASSSGQGSYGYTF

v_call: TRBV9
clone_size: .
j_call: TRBJ2-5
d_call: .
cdr3_nt: TGTGCCAGCAGCGTATTTCAGGGAAGGGGAGAGACCCAGTACTTC
cdr3_aa: CASSVFQGRGETQYF

v_call: TRBV20-1
clone_size: many
j_call: TRBJ2-5
d_call: .
cdr3_nt: TGCAGTGCTACGGACTCGGGGGAGAGAAAAGAGACCCAGTACTTC
cdr3_aa: CSATDSGERKETQYF